These 10 T cell receptor beta chains originate from one sample sequenced in a study of blood T cell repertoires in COVID-19. The protocol was immunoSEQ multiplex PCR, while the TCRdb copy is restricted to in-frame clones and leaves out a portion. The sample has 200,000 to 250,000 clones, roughly 84% seen once. Sequenced: peripheral blood. The receptors shown here come from a man aged 50-59 years with active or convalescent COVID-19.

This sequence joins TRBV9 and TRBJ2-5; 7 bases are a match to TRBD1. CDR3 length: 16 residues. V was pared by 0 bases and J by 2 bases, with 7 bases of the junction left unmatched. Per germline, CDR1 SGDLS and CDR2 YYNGEE. CDR3 DNA: TGTGCCAGCAGCGTAGGCCCCGGACAGGCACAAGAGACCCAGTACTTC. Translating it yields CASSVGPGQAQETQYF.

The V and J genes are TRBV27 and TRBJ2-3; tentative D call: TRBD2 (5 bases). V was cut by 6 bases and J by 1 base, with 14 bases left in between. This CDR3 has 15 amino acids. Germline values: CDR1 MNHEY, CDR2 SMNVEV (reference sequence). CDR3 region: CASSRRGSGTDTQYF. For the CDR3, the DNA is TGTGCCAGCAGCCGGCGAGGGTCGGGCACAGATACGCAGTATTTT.

The gene calls are TRBV7-3 and TRBJ2-2, with 8 bases matching TRBD1. V dropped 4 bases and J dropped 0; count of bases not matched to a gene: 10. The CDR3 has 18 amino acids. CDR1 and CDR2 (germline): SGHTA, FQGTGA. The CDR3 region is CASSSIPQGDANTGELFF. The CDR3 nucleotides are TGTGCCAGCAGCTCGATACCACAGGGGGACGCGAACACCGGGGAGCTGTTTTTT.

This chain links TRBV28 with TRBJ1-5; tentatively, D is TRBD1 (6 bases). The CDR3 runs 16 residues. Between the trimmed V and J ends, which lost 3 bases and 6 bases, there was a span of 18 bases. CDR1 and CDR2 (germline): MDHEN, SYDVKM. Here the CDR3 reads CASSFQWTLGGQPQHF. Here the CDR3 DNA reads TGTGCCAGCAGTTTTCAATGGACCCTAGGGGGTCAGCCCCAGCATTTT.

The chain recombines TRBV5-4 with TRBJ2-5, with a tentative D call TRBD2 (5 bases). V shed 1 base and J shed 0 bases, with 10 bases lying between them. The germline V gene encodes CDR1 SGHNT and CDR2 YYREEE (reference sequence). The CDR3 consists of 15 residues. The CDR3 reads CASSLSTRDQETQYF. DNA of the CDR3: TGTGCCAGCAGCTTGTCCACTAGAGACCAAGAGACCCAGTACTTC. The variable domain in full, completed from reference TRBV5-4 and TRBJ2-5, reads ETGVTQSPTHLIKTRGQQVTLRCSSQSGHNTVSWYQQALGQGPQFIFQYYREEENGRGNFPPRFSGLQFPNYSSELNVNALELDDSALYLCASSLSTRDQETQYFGPGTRLLVL.

This clone was observed once. At the DNA level, this CDR3 is encoded by other sequences in the same sample as well. This chain uses TRBV9 with TRBJ1-2; no definite D call. This CDR3 comprises 13 residues. Trimming cost V 0 bases and J 4 bases, with 7 bases left between them. Germline assignment: CDR1 SGDLS and CDR2 YYNGEE. CDR3 region: CASSVGQVYGYTF. DNA for the CDR3: TGTGCCAGCAGCGTAGGTCAGGTCTATGGCTACACCTTC.

As DNA, the CDR3 is TGTGCCAGCAGTTTATCCCCGGACTACTCCCGAACAGATACGCAGTATTTT. Protein sequence: CASSLSPDYSRTDTQYF. The chain couples TRBV27 to TRBJ2-3, with D perhaps TRBD2 (6 bases). Germline lookup yields CDR1 MNHEY and CDR2 SMNVEV (reference sequence). The length of the CDR3 is 17 residues. V was shortened by 0 bases and J by 3 bases, with 16 bases between the two germline ends.

The V and J genes are TRBV19 and TRBJ2-3, with 10 positions matching TRBD2. The CDR3 has 15 amino acids. With V trimmed by 6 bases and J by 2 bases, 5 bases remained unmatched. Germline lookup yields CDR1 LNHDA and CDR2 SQIVND (reference sequence). As DNA, the CDR3 is TGTGCCAGTAGCCCACTAGCGGGGAACACAGATACGCAGTATTTT. As protein: CASSPLAGNTDTQYF.

The rearrangement joins TRBV2 to TRBJ1-5; D remains unclear. V was clipped by 0 bases and J by 0 bases, with 6 bases between them. Germline lookup yields CDR1 SNHLY and CDR2 FYNNEI. This CDR3 has 15 amino acids. CDR3 in DNA: TGTGCCAGCAGTGAAGCGCCGGGTAGCAATCAGCCCCAGCATTTT. Translating it yields CASSEAPGSNQPQHF.

V is TRBV13 and J is TRBJ2-5; 10 bases map to TRBD2. Germline V gene lookup returns CDR1 PRHDT and CDR2 FYEKMQ (reference sequence). J gave up 6 bases and V 5 bases, and 12 bases lay outside the gene matches. This CDR3 has 16 amino acids. For the CDR3, the DNA is TGTGCCAGCAGCCCCCCTAGCGGGAGAGGGGGAAAGACCCAGTACTTC. Its translation: CASSPPSGRGGKTQYF.